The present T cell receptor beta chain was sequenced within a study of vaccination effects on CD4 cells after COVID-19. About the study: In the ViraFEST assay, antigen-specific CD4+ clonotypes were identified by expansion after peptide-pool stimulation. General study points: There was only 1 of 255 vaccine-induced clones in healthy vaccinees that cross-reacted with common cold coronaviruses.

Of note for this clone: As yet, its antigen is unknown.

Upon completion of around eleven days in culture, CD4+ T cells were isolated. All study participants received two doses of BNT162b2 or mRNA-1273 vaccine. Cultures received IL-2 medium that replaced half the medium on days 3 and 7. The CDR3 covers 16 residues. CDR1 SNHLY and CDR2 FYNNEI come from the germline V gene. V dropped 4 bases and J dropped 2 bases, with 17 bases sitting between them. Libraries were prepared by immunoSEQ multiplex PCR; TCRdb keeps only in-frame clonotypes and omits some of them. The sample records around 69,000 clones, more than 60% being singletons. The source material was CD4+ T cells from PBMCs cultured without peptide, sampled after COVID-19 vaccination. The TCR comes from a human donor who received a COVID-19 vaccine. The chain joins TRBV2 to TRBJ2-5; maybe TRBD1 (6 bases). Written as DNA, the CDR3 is TGTGCCAGCAGTGTTCTTCCCTTGGGACAACAAGAGACCCAGTACTTC. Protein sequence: CASSVLPLGQQETQYF. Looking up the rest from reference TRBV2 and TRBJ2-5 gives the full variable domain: EPEVTQTPSHQVTQMGQEVILRCVPISNHLYFYWYRQILGQKVEFLVSFYNNEISEKSEIFDDQFSVERPDGSNFTLKIRSTKLEDSAMYFCASSVLPLGQQETQYFGPGTRLLVL.